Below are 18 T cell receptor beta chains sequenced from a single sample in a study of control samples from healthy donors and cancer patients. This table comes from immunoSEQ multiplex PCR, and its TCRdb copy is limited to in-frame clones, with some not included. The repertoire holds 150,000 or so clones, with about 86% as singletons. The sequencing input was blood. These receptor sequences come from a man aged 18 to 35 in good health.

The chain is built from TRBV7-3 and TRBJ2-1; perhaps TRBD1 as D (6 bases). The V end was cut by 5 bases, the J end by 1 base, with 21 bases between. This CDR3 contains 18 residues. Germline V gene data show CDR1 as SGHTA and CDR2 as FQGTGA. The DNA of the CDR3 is TGTGCCAGCAGCCCGAAGACGCAGGGGTCGGGATCCTACAATGAGCAGTTCTTC. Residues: CASSPKTQGSGSYNEQFF.

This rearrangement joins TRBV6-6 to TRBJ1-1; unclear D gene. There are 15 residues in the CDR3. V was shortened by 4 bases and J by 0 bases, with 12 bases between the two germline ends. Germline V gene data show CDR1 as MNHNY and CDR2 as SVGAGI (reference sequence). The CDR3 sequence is CASSLEGLMNTEAFF. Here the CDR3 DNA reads TGTGCCAGCAGTTTAGAGGGCCTTATGAACACTGAAGCTTTCTTT.

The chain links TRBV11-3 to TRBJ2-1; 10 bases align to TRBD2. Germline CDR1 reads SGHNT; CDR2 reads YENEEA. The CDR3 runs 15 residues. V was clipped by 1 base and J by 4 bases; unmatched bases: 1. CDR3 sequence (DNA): TGTGCCAGCAGCTTAGGACTAGCGGGTTACAATGAGCAGTTCTTC. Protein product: CASSLGLAGYNEQFF.

CDR3 in amino acids: CASRGQGDNEQFF. DNA of the CDR3: TGCGCCAGCAGAGGGCAGGGGGACAATGAGCAGTTCTTC. V gene TRBV5-1 combines with J gene TRBJ2-1; 7 bases fit TRBD1. The CDR3 length is 13 residues. CDR1 and CDR2 (germline): SGHRS, YFSETQ. V lost 5 bases to trimming and J lost 5 bases; unmatched junction nucleotides: 4.

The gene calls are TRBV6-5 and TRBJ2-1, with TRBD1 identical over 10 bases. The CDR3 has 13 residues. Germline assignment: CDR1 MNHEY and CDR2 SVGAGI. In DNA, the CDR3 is TGTGCAGGGGGGACAGGGGCCTACAATGAGCAGTTCTTC. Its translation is CAGGTGAYNEQFF.

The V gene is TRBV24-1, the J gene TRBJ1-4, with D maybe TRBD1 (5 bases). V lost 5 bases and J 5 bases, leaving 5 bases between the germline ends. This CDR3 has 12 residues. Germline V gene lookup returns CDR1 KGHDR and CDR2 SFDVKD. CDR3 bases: TGTGCCACCAGTGGGGGCAATGAAAAACTGTTTTTT. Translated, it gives CATSGGNEKLFF.

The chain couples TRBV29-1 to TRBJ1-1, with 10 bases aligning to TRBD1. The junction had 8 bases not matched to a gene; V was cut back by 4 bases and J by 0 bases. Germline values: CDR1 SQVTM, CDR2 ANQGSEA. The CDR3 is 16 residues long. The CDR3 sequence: CSVGGRQGALNTEAFF. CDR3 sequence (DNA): TGCAGCGTTGGGGGTAGACAGGGGGCTCTGAACACTGAAGCTTTCTTT.

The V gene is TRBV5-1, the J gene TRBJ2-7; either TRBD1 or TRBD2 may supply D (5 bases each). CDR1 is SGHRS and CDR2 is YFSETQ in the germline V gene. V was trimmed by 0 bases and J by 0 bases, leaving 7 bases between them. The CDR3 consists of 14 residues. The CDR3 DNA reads TGCGCCAGCAGCTTGGCAGGGACCTCCTACGAGCAGTACTTC. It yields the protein CASSLAGTSYEQYF.

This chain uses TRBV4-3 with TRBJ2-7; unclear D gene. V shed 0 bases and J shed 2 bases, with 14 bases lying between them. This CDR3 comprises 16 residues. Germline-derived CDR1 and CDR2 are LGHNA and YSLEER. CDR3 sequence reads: CASSQDWAEGTYEQYF. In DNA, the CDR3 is TGCGCCAGCAGCCAAGACTGGGCCGAAGGTACCTACGAGCAGTACTTC.

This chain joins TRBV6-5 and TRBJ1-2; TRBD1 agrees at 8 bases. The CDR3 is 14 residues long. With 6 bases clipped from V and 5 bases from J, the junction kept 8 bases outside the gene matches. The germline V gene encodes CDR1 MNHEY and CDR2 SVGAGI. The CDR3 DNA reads TGTGCCAGCAGAAGGACAGGGTGGGGGTATGGCTACACCTTC. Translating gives CASRRTGWGYGYTF.

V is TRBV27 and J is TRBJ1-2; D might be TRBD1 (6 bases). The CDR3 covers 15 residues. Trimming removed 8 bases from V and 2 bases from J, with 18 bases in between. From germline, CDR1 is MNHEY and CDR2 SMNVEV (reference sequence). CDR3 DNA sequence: TGTGCCAGCCGGGACATGAGGGGGAAAAACTATGGCTACACCTTC. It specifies CASRDMRGKNYGYTF.

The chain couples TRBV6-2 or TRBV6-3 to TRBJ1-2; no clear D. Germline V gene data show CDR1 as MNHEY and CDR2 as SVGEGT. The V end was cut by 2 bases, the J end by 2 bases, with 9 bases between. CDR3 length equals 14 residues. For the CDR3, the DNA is TGTGCCAGCAGTTACGATGCAAACAACTATGGCTACACCTTC. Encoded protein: CASSYDANNYGYTF.

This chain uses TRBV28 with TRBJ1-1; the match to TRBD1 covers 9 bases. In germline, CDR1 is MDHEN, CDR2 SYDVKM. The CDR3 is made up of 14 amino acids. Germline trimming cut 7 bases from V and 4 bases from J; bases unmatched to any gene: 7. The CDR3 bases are TGTGCCAGCACCTCGGACAGGGGATTCACTGAAGCTTTCTTT. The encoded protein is CASTSDRGFTEAFF.

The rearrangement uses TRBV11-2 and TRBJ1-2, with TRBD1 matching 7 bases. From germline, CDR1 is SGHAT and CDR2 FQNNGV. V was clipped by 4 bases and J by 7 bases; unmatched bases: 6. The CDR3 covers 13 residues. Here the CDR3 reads CASSSQQGSGYTF. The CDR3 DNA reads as TGTGCCAGCAGCTCCCAACAGGGGTCTGGCTACACCTTC.

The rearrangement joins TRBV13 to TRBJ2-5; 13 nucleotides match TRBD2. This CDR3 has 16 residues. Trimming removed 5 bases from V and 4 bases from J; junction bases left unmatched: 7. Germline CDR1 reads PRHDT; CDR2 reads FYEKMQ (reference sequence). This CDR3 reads CASSTRTSGGLETQYF. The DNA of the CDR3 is TGTGCCAGCAGCACGAGGACTAGCGGGGGATTAGAGACCCAGTACTTC. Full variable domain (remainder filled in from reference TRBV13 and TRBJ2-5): AAGVIQSPRHLIKEKRETATLKCYPIPRHDTVYWYQQGPGQDPQFLISFYEKMQSDKGSIPDRFSAQQFSDYHSELNMSSLELGDSALYFCASSTRTSGGLETQYFGPGTRLLVL.

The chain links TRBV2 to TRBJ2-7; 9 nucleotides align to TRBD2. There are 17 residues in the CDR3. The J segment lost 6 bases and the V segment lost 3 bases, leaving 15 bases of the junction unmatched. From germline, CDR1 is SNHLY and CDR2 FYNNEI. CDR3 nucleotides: TGTGCCAGCAGTGAGGGTCTAGCGGGGATCTCCTTATCCGAGCAGTACTTC. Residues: CASSEGLAGISLSEQYF.

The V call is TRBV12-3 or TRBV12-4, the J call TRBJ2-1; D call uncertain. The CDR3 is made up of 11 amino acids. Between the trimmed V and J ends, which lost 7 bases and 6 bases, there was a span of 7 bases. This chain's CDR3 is CASTWGNEQFF. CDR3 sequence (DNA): TGTGCCAGCACCTGGGGCAATGAGCAGTTCTTC.

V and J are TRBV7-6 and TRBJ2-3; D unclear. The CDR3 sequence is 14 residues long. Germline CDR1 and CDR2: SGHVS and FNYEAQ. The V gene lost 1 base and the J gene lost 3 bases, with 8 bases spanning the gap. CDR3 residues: CASSLGGETDTQYF. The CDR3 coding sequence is TGTGCCAGCAGCTTAGGTGGGGAAACAGATACGCAGTATTTT.